A selection of T cell receptor beta chains follows, all from one sample in a study of response to subunit inactivated influenza vaccine. MiXCR was run by TCRdb on the RT-PCR reads, yielding one entry per CDR3 protein. Of hundreds of thousands of distinct CDR3 sequences in the sample, around 14% are singletons; the top ten hold 5.5% to 7%. Specimen: PBMCs from blood, collected 14 days before vaccination. The receptors come from a man aged 50 to 60 who received an inactivated influenza vaccine. The CDR3 runs from the conserved cysteine through the conserved F or W.

j_call v_call cdr3_aa
TRBJ2-1 TRBV28 CASSLQGRSRNEQFF
TRBJ2-2 TRBV6-1 CASSGGIDTGELFF
TRBJ2-7 TRBV6-5 CASGRQTYEQYF
TRBJ2-7 TRBV20-1 CSARSRQGSRDEQYF
TRBJ2-3 TRBV12-3/TRBV12-4 CASSFTTGGPDTQYF
TRBJ1-1 TRBV20-1 CSARVVNTEAFF
TRBJ2-3 TRBV6-2/TRBV6-3 CASRETSGSGDTQYF
TRBJ1-3 TRBV12-3/TRBV12-4 CASRPGTAGDTIYF
TRBJ1-6 TRBV12-3/TRBV12-4 CASSLTGGGNSPLHF
TRBJ2-7 TRBV19 CASSIQGNNGYEQYF
TRBJ1-2 TRBV12-3/TRBV12-4 CASSFRQSYGYTF
TRBJ2-5 TRBV20-1 CSAESRNLETQYF
TRBJ2-2 TRBV3-1 CATKGPENTGELFF
TRBJ1-1 TRBV20-1 CSARDPFKMNTEAFF
TRBJ1-6 TRBV20-1 CSARDGVLGRGSYNSPLHF
TRBJ2-3 TRBV7-9 CASSLAASGDTQYF
TRBJ2-2 TRBV28 CASSLKHGSTGELFF
TRBJ1-3 TRBV5-1 CASSGTGSSGNTIYF
TRBJ2-3 TRBV7-2 CASSLDGGIGADTQYF
TRBJ2-5 TRBV29-1 CSVEAGSEQETQYF
TRBJ1-6 TRBV28 CASRGLEGNSPLHF
TRBJ2-1 TRBV5-5 CASTLTGQPLNEQFF
TRBJ1-2 TRBV4-3 CASSSSTGAYYGYTF
TRBJ2-7 TRBV7-2 CASSLRSGQTYEQYF
TRBJ2-1 TRBV15 CATSSTSRAYYNEQFF
TRBJ2-1 TRBV20-1 CSAVFDNEQFF
TRBJ2-5 TRBV28 CASSPPGPRLEETQYF
TRBJ2-5 TRBV30 CAMERGQETQYF
TRBJ1-2 TRBV27 CASSLSGPGGYGYTF
TRBJ2-7 TRBV6-2/TRBV6-3 CASSYYGGAYEQYF
TRBJ2-5 TRBV29-1 CSVDYRGGKETQYF
TRBJ2-2 TRBV6-1 CASRVNLSGELFF
TRBJ1-3 TRBV7-2 CASSLAADSGNTIYF
TRBJ2-2 TRBV27 CASSPMVNTGELFF
TRBJ2-3 TRBV7-2 CASSWGPGTDTQYF
TRBJ1-3 TRBV29-1 CSVGEGQAGNTIYF
TRBJ2-7 TRBV4-3 CASSQDLLGPYEQYF
TRBJ2-7 TRBV6-2/TRBV6-3 CATYSQYPYEQYF
TRBJ2-5 TRBV28 CASSLQGTAQETQYF
TRBJ2-5 TRBV5-4 CASSLVGKQETQYF
TRBJ2-1 TRBV5-5 CASSLTGGQGYNEQFF
TRBJ2-6 TRBV4-3 CASSQVWREASGANVLTF
TRBJ2-1 TRBV7-9 CASSTGLAGGLDEQFF
TRBJ2-5 TRBV20-1 CSTGNNQETQYF
TRBJ1-4 TRBV29-1 CSGSGGDEKLFF
TRBJ2-2 TRBV6-5 CASSYGTFDTGELFF
TRBJ2-6 TRBV28 CASSLRPPRGSGANVLTF
TRBJ1-2 TRBV5-5 CASSLDGSGRFNGYTF
TRBJ2-3 TRBV6-5 CASSWTDQETQYF
TRBJ2-2 TRBV4-2 CASSQVNGGATGELFF
TRBJ2-3 TRBV7-2 CASSFGGGGTDTQYF
TRBJ2-1 TRBV6-1 CASSPGQGANEQFF
TRBJ1-2 TRBV12-3/TRBV12-4 CASSRTGFYGYTF
TRBJ2-2 TRBV6-5 CASSYPQQGPTGELFF
TRBJ1-4 TRBV18 CASSRDRQGAYEKLFF
TRBJ2-6 TRBV5-1 CASSLTGMGSGANVLTF
TRBJ2-5 TRBV29-1 CSVGQGVETQYF
TRBJ1-4 TRBV7-2 CASSSQRGGRTNEKLFF